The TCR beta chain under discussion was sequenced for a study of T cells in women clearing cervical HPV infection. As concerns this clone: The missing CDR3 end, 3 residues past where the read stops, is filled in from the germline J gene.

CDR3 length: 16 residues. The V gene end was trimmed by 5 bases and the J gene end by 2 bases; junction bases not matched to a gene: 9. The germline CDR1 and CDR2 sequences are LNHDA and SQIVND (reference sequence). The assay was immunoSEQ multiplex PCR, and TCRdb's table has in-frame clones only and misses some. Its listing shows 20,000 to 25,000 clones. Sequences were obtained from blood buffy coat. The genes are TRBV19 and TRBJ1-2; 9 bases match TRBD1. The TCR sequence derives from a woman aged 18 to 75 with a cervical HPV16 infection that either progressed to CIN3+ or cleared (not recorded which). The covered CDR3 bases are TGTGCCAGTAGTGGGACAGGGATCTATAAGAACTATGGC. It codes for CASSGTGIYKNYG. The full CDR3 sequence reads CASSGTGIYKNYGYTF.